The 13 T cell receptor beta chains below all came from one sample that was sequenced in a study of cytomegalovirus exposure and HLA in healthy donors. The PCR employed 60 Vbeta primers together with 13 Jbeta primers. TCRdb keeps only in-frame clones here, not all; method: immunoSEQ multiplex PCR. The sample lists 170,000 or so clones, about 73% occurring once. Source material: PBMCs. These receptors were taken from a woman between 50 and 59 years old in good health and CMV-seropositive.

This sequence joins TRBV5-1 and TRBJ1-2; no definite D call. CDR3 length: 16 residues. Deletions cut 6 bases from V and 3 bases from J, with 21 bases between. Germline-derived CDR1 and CDR2 are SGHRS and YFSETQ. The DNA of the CDR3 is TGCGCCAGCATCTCGACCCCCGGAGCGACTCACTATGGCTACACCTTC. Amino acids: CASISTPGATHYGYTF.

To note about this clone: At one end, the junction sequence differs from germline, possibly due to a read error. This chain uses TRBV30 with TRBJ2-5, with D possibly TRBD1 on 5 matching bases. The end of the DNA is better explained by TRBJ2-7, so the J call may be wrong. The CDR3 covers 13 residues. Germline V gene lookup returns CDR1 GTSNPN and CDR2 SVGIG (reference sequence). Here the CDR3 reads CAWGVQVDYEQYF. CDR3 DNA: TGTGCCTGGGGTGTACAGGTGGACTACGAGCAGTACTTC.

This chain connects TRBV5-1 to TRBJ1-4, with TRBD1 identical over 12 bases. The CDR3 is made up of 17 amino acids. Per germline, CDR1 SGHRS and CDR2 YFSETQ. V shed 1 base, J shed 6 bases, and the junction held 7 bases outside the gene matches. The CDR3 is CASSLRGQGALDEKLFF. For the CDR3, the DNA is TGCGCCAGCAGCTTGAGGGGACAGGGGGCGCTCGATGAAAAACTGTTTTTT. The complete variable domain, with remaining parts taken from reference TRBV5-1 and TRBJ1-4, reads KAGVTQTPRYLIKTRGQQVTLSCSPISGHRSVSWYQQTPGQGLQFLFEYFSETQRNKGNFPGRFSGRQFSNSRSEMNVSTLELGDSALYLCASSLRGQGALDEKLFFGSGTQLSVL.

This chain connects TRBV16 to TRBJ1-2; D is ambiguous. The CDR3 runs to 14 residues. V lost 0 bases to trimming and J lost 8 bases, with 13 bases between them. Germline lookup yields CDR1 KGHSY and CDR2 FQNENV. This CDR3 is CASSQSRSSRGYTF. The CDR3 DNA sequence: TGTGCCAGCAGCCAATCGAGGAGTAGTAGGGGCTACACCTTC.

The CDR3 DNA reads as TGCGCCAGCAGCTACGGGAACCCCTACAATGAGCAGTTCTTC. As protein: CASSYGNPYNEQFF. The chain recombines TRBV5-1 with TRBJ2-1; maybe TRBD2 (5 bases). V gave up 3 bases and J gave up 2 bases, with 9 bases separating them. The length of the CDR3 is 14 residues. Germline V gene lookup returns CDR1 SGHRS and CDR2 YFSETQ. The entire variable domain, with the rest obtained from reference TRBV5-1 and TRBJ2-1, is as follows: KAGVTQTPRYLIKTRGQQVTLSCSPISGHRSVSWYQQTPGQGLQFLFEYFSETQRNKGNFPGRFSGRQFSNSRSEMNVSTLELGDSALYLCASSYGNPYNEQFFGPGTRLTVL.

This clone appeared once. The chain has TRBV6-6 and TRBJ1-1; tentative D call: TRBD1 (5 bases). Germline V gene data show CDR1 as MNHNY and CDR2 as SVGAGI (reference sequence). The CDR3 sequence is 13 residues long. V lost 6 bases to trimming and J lost 1 base, with 9 bases between them. For the CDR3, the DNA is TGTGCCAGCAGCCTCGACAGGAACACTGAAGCTTTCTTT. It codes for CASSLDRNTEAFF.

This clone was recorded once. This chain connects TRBV9 to TRBJ1-1; D unresolved. Trimming removed 3 bases at V and 7 bases at J, with 13 bases between. The V gene's germline CDR1 is SGDLS and CDR2 YYNGEE. This CDR3 comprises 13 residues. This CDR3 is CASSGNGKVEAFF. In DNA form, the CDR3 reads TGTGCCAGCAGCGGCAACGGGAAAGTTGAAGCTTTCTTT.

The chain links TRBV9 to TRBJ2-1; D is unclear. The CDR3 runs 15 residues. CDR1 SGDLS and CDR2 YYNGEE come from the germline V gene. V dropped 6 bases and J dropped 3 bases, with 16 bases sitting between them. The CDR3: CASTPTGFFYNEQFF. The CDR3 DNA sequence: TGTGCCAGCACTCCGACGGGTTTCTTCTACAATGAGCAGTTCTTC.

This rearrangement joins TRBV5-1 to TRBJ2-2; 7 bases are shared with TRBD2. The germline CDR1 and CDR2 sequences are SGHRS and YFSETQ. The CDR3 covers 17 residues. V dropped 4 bases and J dropped 6; count of bases not matched to a gene: 15. The CDR3 is CASSPPPRASGAGELFF. CDR3 sequence (DNA): TGCGCCAGCAGCCCACCACCCCGGGCCAGCGGGGCCGGGGAGCTGTTTTTT. The entire variable domain, with the rest obtained from reference TRBV5-1 and TRBJ2-2, is as follows: KAGVTQTPRYLIKTRGQQVTLSCSPISGHRSVSWYQQTPGQGLQFLFEYFSETQRNKGNFPGRFSGRQFSNSRSEMNVSTLELGDSALYLCASSPPPRASGAGELFFGEGSRLTVL.

This chain uses TRBV4-1 with TRBJ1-2; the match to TRBD1 covers 11 bases. Germline assignment: CDR1 MGHRA and CDR2 YSYEKL. After removal of 4 bases from V and 3 bases from J, the junction contained 10 bases not matched to a gene. CDR3 length: 17 residues. The CDR3 nucleotides read TGCGCCAGCAGCCGGATTGGGACAGGGGGGAGGGACTATGGCTACACCTTC. The encoded protein is CASSRIGTGGRDYGYTF.

This clone was picked up a small number of times. The chain has TRBV6-5 and TRBJ1-5; a weak D match, TRBD1 (5 bases). Germline values: CDR1 MNHEY, CDR2 SVGAGI. The CDR3 is 14 amino acids. V was clipped by 8 bases and J by 1 base, with 12 bases between them. Here the CDR3 reads CASGDGGSNQPQHF. For the CDR3, the DNA is TGTGCCAGCGGCGACGGGGGGAGCAATCAGCCCCAGCATTTT.

The genes are TRBV7-3 and TRBJ2-2; 11 bases agree with TRBD1. The CDR3 length is 19 residues. V shed 0 bases, J shed 1 base, and the junction held 7 bases outside the gene matches. Germline-derived CDR1 and CDR2 are SGHTA and FQGTGA. DNA of the CDR3: TGTGCCAGCAGCTTAACGTTAAGCGGGACAGGGGGGAACACCGGGGAGCTGTTTTTT. Translated: CASSLTLSGTGGNTGELFF.

In this sample, this clone turned up once. V and J are TRBV14 and TRBJ1-1; 7 positions match TRBD1. The CDR3 totals 16 residues. Germline loops: CDR1 SGHDN, CDR2 FVKESK. V lost 4 bases, J lost 0 bases, and 8 bases stayed unmatched. CDR3 DNA: TGTGCCAGCAGCCTTCGAGAGGGGGCTATGAACACTGAAGCTTTCTTT. Residues: CASSLREGAMNTEAFF.